The next 9 T cell receptor beta chains were all read from a single sample in a study of T cells after yellow fever vaccination. TCRdb called the 5' RACE reads again in MiXCR, with one record for every CDR3 protein. The data hold some 23,000 distinct CDR3 sequences, with around 3.3% observed a single time. The starting material was PBMCs, either bulk or a sorted T-cell subset (CD4+, CD8+, memory, or dextramer-sorted; not recorded which), obtained 35 to 50 days after the first yellow fever vaccination. These receptors came from a man younger than 35 who received the YFV17D yellow fever vaccine.

The sample holds many counts of this clonotype. The chain links TRBV29-1 to TRBJ1-5; D not resolved. Trimming removed 8 bases from V and 4 bases from J, with 12 bases in between. The germline CDR1 and CDR2 sequences are SQVTM and ANQGSEA. The CDR3 length is 12 residues. In nucleotides, the CDR3 is TGCAGCCTTTTGGTTGGTAATCAGCCCCAGCATTTT. It yields the protein CSLLVGNQPQHF.

This clonotype appeared many times. V gene TRBV20-1 combines with J gene TRBJ1-1, with D possibly TRBD1 on 6 matching bases. The V end lost 4 bases, the J end lost 14 bases, and 29 bases lay between the germline ends. From germline, CDR1 is DFQATT and CDR2 SNEGSKA (reference sequence). There are 15 residues in the CDR3. The CDR3 protein is CSAKTRDNIPKWCFF. CDR3 in DNA: TGCAGTGCTAAGACCCGGGACAATATCCCGAAATGGTGCTTCTTT.

This clonotype appeared many times. The chain links TRBV4-2 to TRBJ2-7; D is unclear. Germline values: CDR1 LGHNA, CDR2 YNFKEQ. With 2 bases removed from V and 2 bases from J, the gap between germline ends came to 16 bases. This CDR3 contains 16 residues. Written as DNA, the CDR3 is TGTGCCAGCAGCCAACCCTGGACGGATCCTACCTACGAGCAGTACTTC. It yields the protein CASSQPWTDPTYEQYF.

This clonotype was seen repeatedly, ten times or more. The chain uses TRBV18 and TRBJ2-4, with D maybe TRBD2 (6 bases). The V and J ends lost 1 base and 8 bases respectively, with 18 bases between them. CDR3 length equals 16 residues. Germline-derived CDR1 and CDR2 are KGHSH and LQKENI. The CDR3 DNA sequence: TGTGCCAGCTCACCACGCCGGAGGGGAGAGACGGACATTCAGTACTTC. The encoded protein is CASSPRRRGETDIQYF.

This clonotype was recorded at least ten times. The chain links TRBV6-1 to TRBJ2-1; D gene unclear. The CDR3 extends over 13 amino acids. CDR1 and CDR2 from the germline V gene are MNHNS and SASEGT. Trimming took 6 bases from V and 12 from J, leaving 18 bases between them. CDR3 loop: CASSPGSRARQFF. The CDR3 bases are TGTGCCAGCAGCCCCGGGTCTAGAGCAAGGCAGTTCTTC.

This clonotype was observed at least ten times. The chain is built from TRBV7-2 and TRBJ2-1, with D possibly being TRBD2 (6 bases). V was shortened by 8 bases and J by 0 bases, with 8 bases between the two germline ends. This CDR3 is 13 amino acids long. CDR1 SGHTA and CDR2 FQGNSA come from the germline V gene. The CDR3 sequence is CASGGSSYNEQFF. The CDR3 DNA reads TGTGCCAGCGGGGGGAGCTCCTACAATGAGCAGTTCTTC.

At least ten counts were recorded for this clonotype. V is TRBV6-1 and J is TRBJ2-5; 7 bases match TRBD1. V trimming: 5 bases; J trimming: 6 bases; junction bases outside the gene matches: 12. Germline V CDR1 and CDR2: MNHNS, SASEGT. The CDR3 extends over 15 amino acids. CDR3 bases: TGTGCCAGCAGTCTCCCGGGACAGCAAGATAAGACCCAGTACTTC. Amino acids: CASSLPGQQDKTQYF.

This clonotype showed up many times. The rearrangement links TRBV12-3 or TRBV12-4 to TRBJ1-6; no definite D call. V lost 3 bases to trimming and J lost 10 bases, with 7 bases between them. The CDR3 length is 12 residues. The CDR3 protein is CASSFWESPLHF. The CDR3 DNA follows: TGTGCCAGCAGTTTTTGGGAGTCACCCCTCCACTTT.

This clonotype has a count of ten or more. The genes are TRBV6-2 or TRBV6-3 and TRBJ2-7; tentatively, D is TRBD1 (6 bases). Trimming shortened V by 5 bases and J by 2 bases, and 10 bases separated the two germline ends. Germline CDR1 reads MNHEY; CDR2 reads SVGEGT. The CDR3 covers 13 residues. DNA for the CDR3: TGTGCCAGCAGTACCGGGACAACCTACGAGCAGTACGTC. Its translation is CASSTGTTYEQYV.